These T cell receptor beta chains were read from a single sample in a study of T-cell reconstitution after alpha-beta-depleted transplantation in children. TCRdb re-derived calls from the PCR reads in MiXCR, one entry per CDR3 protein. The sample records hundreds of thousands of distinct CDR3 sequences, about a sixth being singletons. The starting material was PBMCs, mostly from graft donor cells, obtained 360 days after TCRalphabeta/CD19-depleted stem cell transplant. Receptors were obtained from a boy under three years old who had a stem cell transplant for Wiskott-Aldrich syndrome, so the T cells may come from the graft donor. Each CDR3 is given with its conserved first and last residue. A D gene is named only where the DNA matches it firmly. Clone size is given for some rows only: seen once, a few or many times, or a class if the clone is expanded.

>TRBV15|TRBJ1-1|-|-
TGTGCCACCAGCAGAGAATGGCGGAACACTGAAGCTTTCTTT
CATSREWRNTEAFF
>TRBV29-1|TRBJ2-1|many|-
TGCAGCGTTGACAGCCTAGCCCACTACAATGAGCAGTTCTTC
CSVDSLAHYNEQFF
>TRBV4-3|TRBJ2-7|few|TRBD2
TGCGCCAGCAGCCAAGGAACTAGCGGGAGTACCGAGCAGTACTTC
CASSQGTSGSTEQYF
>TRBV7-9|TRBJ2-5|-|-
TGTGCCAGCAGCTCGTTAGGGGCCCAGTACTTC
CASSSLGAQYF
>TRBV4-3|TRBJ1-6|few|-
TGCGCCAGCAGCCGAGCGGACAGTTGGAATTCACCCCTCCACTTT
CASSRADSWNSPLHF
>TRBV7-8|TRBJ2-3|-|-
TGTGCCAGCAGCTCTAAGGGACCGATGGGCACAGATACGCAGTATTTT
CASSSKGPMGTDTQYF
>TRBV10-3|TRBJ2-5|few|-
TGTGCCATCAGCCGGGACTTCCAAGAGACCCAGTACTTC
CAISRDFQETQYF
>TRBV5-6|TRBJ2-1|-|-
TGTGCCAGCAGCCCCGGGCTCCCGGGAAATGAGCAGTTCTTC
CASSPGLPGNEQFF
>TRBV7-8|TRBJ2-1|-|-
TGTGCCAGCAGCTTACAGGGAGCCTTAATGAACAATGAGCAGTTCTTC
CASSLQGALMNNEQFF
>TRBV4-1|TRBJ2-7|-|-
TGCGCCAGCAGCCAAGACAGGAGACAGTACTTC
CASSQDRRQYF
>TRBV10-3|TRBJ2-3|few|-
TGTGCCATCAGTGTCTTAGAAGGAGATACGCAGTATTTT
CAISVLEGDTQYF
>TRBV5-1|TRBJ2-1|-|TRBD2
TGCGCCAGCAGCTTAGCGGTAGCGGGGTTAAGCTCCTACAATGAGCAGTTCTTC
CASSLAVAGLSSYNEQFF
>TRBV7-2|TRBJ2-1|-|-
TGTGCCAGCAGCTTCCAGGGAACGGACAATGAGCAGTTCTTC
CASSFQGTDNEQFF
>TRBV18|TRBJ2-1|-|TRBD2
TGTGCCAGCTCACCCCCAACCGGGACTAGCGGGAGGAATGAGCAGTTCTTC
CASSPPTGTSGRNEQFF
>TRBV11-2|TRBJ2-2|-|-
TGTGCCAGCAGCCATGGACTCCTTGGCCTCACCGGGGAGCTGTTTTTT
CASSHGLLGLTGELFF
>TRBV24-1|TRBJ2-7|-|-
TGTGCCACCAGTGATTTTGCCGAGCAGTACTTC
CATSDFAEQYF
>TRBV14|TRBJ1-1|-|-
TGTGCCAGCAGGGGCGACCCAGGGAGGATCACTGAAGCTTTCTTT
CASRGDPGRITEAFF
>TRBV5-8|TRBJ2-1|few|TRBD2
TGTGCCAGCAGCCGTGGGCGGGGGGAGCAGTTCTTC
CASSRGRGEQFF
>TRBV20-1|TRBJ2-3|-|TRBD2
TGCAGTGCTAGCGAATTCGGGACTAGCGGCTACACAGATACGCAGTATTTT
CSASEFGTSGYTDTQYF
>TRBV4-1|TRBJ2-2|-|TRBD2
TGCGCCAGCAGTATAAGCGGGGGGGTATCTTATGGGGAGCTGTTTTTT
CASSISGGVSYGELFF
>TRBV20-1|TRBJ2-3|-|-
TGCAGTGCTAGAGATTACAGGGCGAATACGCAGTATTTT
CSARDYRANTQYF
>TRBV6-5|TRBJ1-1|few|-
TGTGCCAGCAGTTACGGGGACTCCAAGGGAGCTTTCTTT
CASSYGDSKGAFF
>TRBV6-4|TRBJ1-1|-|-
TGTGCCAGCAGTGATATCTGGTGGCAGGGGAGGGGAAACACTGAAGCTTTCTTT
CASSDIWWQGRGNTEAFF
>TRBV13|TRBJ2-7|few|-
TGTGCCAGCAGCTTAGTAGGAGGGCAGGCCTACGAGCAGTACTTC
CASSLVGGQAYEQYF
>TRBV3-1|TRBJ1-2|few|-
TGTGCCAGCAGCCAACCAGGCATCTATGGCTACACCTTC
CASSQPGIYGYTF
>TRBV29-1|TRBJ2-2|-|-
TGCAGCGTTGAACTAAAGATCCGGGGGAACACCGGGGAGCTGTTTTTT
CSVELKIRGNTGELFF
>TRBV28|TRBJ1-5|-|TRBD1
TGTGCCAGCAGTGTCCCGGGACAGAGTATTCAGCCCCAGCATTTT
CASSVPGQSIQPQHF
>TRBV7-8|TRBJ2-7|-|-
TGTGCCAGCAGCTTTCGCCAGGAAAAGGTAGTCGAGCAGTACTTC
CASSFRQEKVVEQYF
>TRBV3-1|TRBJ2-3|-|-
TGTGCCAGCAGCCGTCCGGGACTCCCCACAGATACGCAGTATTTT
CASSRPGLPTDTQYF
>TRBV6-2/TRBV6-3|TRBJ2-7|once|TRBD2
TGTGCCAGCAGTTACGGGGGGGAAGGATCCTACGAGCAGTACTTC
CASSYGGEGSYEQYF
>TRBV7-2|TRBJ2-1|few|-
TGTGCCAGCAGCTTGTACGGGCGGGGAGCCTACAATGAGCAGTTCTTC
CASSLYGRGAYNEQFF
>TRBV10-3|TRBJ2-5|few|TRBD2
TGTGCCATCAGTGGTCTAGCGGGGGCCCCTGGGACCCAGTACTTC
CAISGLAGAPGTQYF
>TRBV7-9|TRBJ2-2|-|-
TGTGCCAGCAGCCCCGGACTCATCGCCGGGGAGCTGTTTTTT
CASSPGLIAGELFF
>TRBV5-6|TRBJ2-1|-|TRBD2
TGTGCCAGCAGCATACCGGGACTAGCGGGGGATGAGCAGTTCTTC
CASSIPGLAGDEQFF
>TRBV18|TRBJ1-1|few|-
TGTGCCAGCTCACCACTAGGAGCAGGTGGCACTGAAGCTTTCTTT
CASSPLGAGGTEAFF
>TRBV29-1|TRBJ2-5|few|TRBD2
TGCAGCGTTGAACGGCTAGCGGTGAAGACCCAGTACTTC
CSVERLAVKTQYF
>TRBV12-3/TRBV12-4|TRBJ2-2|-|-
TGTGCCAGCAGTTTTTTGTGGGGGGACACCGGGGAGCTGTTTTTT
CASSFLWGDTGELFF
>TRBV4-3|TRBJ2-3|-|TRBD1
TGCGCCAGCAGCCGCCGCCCCCCGGGACAGGGTATGGATACGCAGTATTTT
CASSRRPPGQGMDTQYF
>TRBV9|TRBJ2-1|few|-
TGTGCCAGCAGCGTAGGCTCAGGGACCAATGGGCAGTTCTTC
CASSVGSGTNGQFF
>TRBV7-3|TRBJ2-3|few|-
TGTGCCAGCAGCTTAAGGTTATTGGTGCTAGGGACTAGCACAGATACGCAGTATTTT
CASSLRLLVLGTSTDTQYF
>TRBV2|TRBJ2-2|few|-
TGTGCCAGCAAACAGCCCGGGGAGCTGTTTTTT
CASKQPGELFF
>TRBV28|TRBJ2-3|few|TRBD2
TGTGCCAGCATGAGCGGGGGCACAGATACGCAGTATTTT
CASMSGGTDTQYF
>TRBV29-1|TRBJ2-5|many|TRBD1
TGCAGCGTTGGACTCTGGACAGGGGAGACCCAGTACTTC
CSVGLWTGETQYF
>TRBV2|TRBJ2-4|-|-
TGTGCCAGCAGTGAAGGACCGCCGCGGGTGGAAAAAAACATTCAGTACTTC
CASSEGPPRVEKNIQYF
>TRBV6-1|TRBJ2-2|few|-
TGTGCCAGCACCCTCGGCGGGGCGACCGGGGAGCTGTTTTTT
CASTLGGATGELFF
>TRBV3-1|TRBJ2-4|-|-
TGTGCCAGCAGCCAAGATCTTGGAGGGGGATTAAACATTCAGTACTTC
CASSQDLGGGLNIQYF
>TRBV7-2|TRBJ2-5|-|-
TGTGCCAGCAGCTCAAAGGAGAGGGGGGGAGAGACCCAGTACTTC
CASSSKERGGETQYF
>TRBV12-3/TRBV12-4|TRBJ1-1|many|TRBD1
TGTGCCAGCAGTGCCAGACAGGGTTGGGTCACTGAAGCTTTCTTT
CASSARQGWVTEAFF
>TRBV12-3/TRBV12-4|TRBJ2-1|few|-
TGTGCCAGCAGTTTTCATCGGACAAGATACAATGAGCAGTTCTTC
CASSFHRTRYNEQFF
>TRBV20-1|TRBJ2-7|-|-
TGCAGTGCTAGTCGGGACGGCTACGAGCAGTACTTC
CSASRDGYEQYF
>TRBV18|TRBJ2-3|-|-
TGTGCCAGCTCACTTACCGGTAATTTGGATACGCAGTATTTT
CASSLTGNLDTQYF
>TRBV7-2|TRBJ1-3|few|-
TGTGCCAGCATGGGCCCCTCTGGAAACACCATATATTTT
CASMGPSGNTIYF
>TRBV29-1|TRBJ2-5|few|-
TGCAGCGTTGTTGATGGGGAAGAGACCCAGTACTTC
CSVVDGEETQYF
>TRBV4-1|TRBJ2-3|few|-
TGCGCCAGCAGCCAAGTAGGGGACCGACTCTACACAGATACGCAGTATTTT
CASSQVGDRLYTDTQYF
>TRBV11-2|TRBJ2-5|few|-
TGTGCCAGCAGCTTTTCCCCCGGCGGTCCGATTTACCAAGAGACCCAGTACTTC
CASSFSPGGPIYQETQYF
>TRBV7-2|TRBJ2-1|-|-
TGTGCCAGCAGCTTAGTGGGATATGTTAACAATGAGCAGTTCTTC
CASSLVGYVNNEQFF
>TRBV7-9|TRBJ2-5|-|-
TGTGCCAGCAGCTCTCCAGGGAGAGAGACCCAGTACTTC
CASSSPGRETQYF
>TRBV27|TRBJ1-4|-|-
TGTGCCAGCAGTTTACGGGGGAGGGACCGAGGTAATGAAAAACTGTTTTTT
CASSLRGRDRGNEKLFF
>TRBV5-1|TRBJ2-7|-|-
TGCGCCAGCAGCCTGACACCGAACCCCTACGAGCAGTACTTC
CASSLTPNPYEQYF
>TRBV7-9|TRBJ2-7|-|TRBD1
TGTGCCAGCAGCTTAAAACAGGGGGCGGTTGAGCAGTACTTC
CASSLKQGAVEQYF